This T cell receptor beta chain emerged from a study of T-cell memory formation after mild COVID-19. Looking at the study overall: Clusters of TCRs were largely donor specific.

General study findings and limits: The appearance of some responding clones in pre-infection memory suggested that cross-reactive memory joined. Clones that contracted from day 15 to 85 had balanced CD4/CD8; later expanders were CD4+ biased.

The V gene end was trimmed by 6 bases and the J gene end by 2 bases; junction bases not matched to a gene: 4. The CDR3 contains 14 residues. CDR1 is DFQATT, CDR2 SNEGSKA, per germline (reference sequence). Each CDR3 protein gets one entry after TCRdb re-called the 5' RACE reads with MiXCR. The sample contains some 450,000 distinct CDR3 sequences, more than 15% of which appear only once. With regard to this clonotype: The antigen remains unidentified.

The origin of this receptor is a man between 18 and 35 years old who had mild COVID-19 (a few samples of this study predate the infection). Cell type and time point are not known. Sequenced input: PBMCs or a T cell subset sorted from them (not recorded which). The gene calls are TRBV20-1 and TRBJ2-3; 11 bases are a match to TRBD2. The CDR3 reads CSAKLAGDTDTQYF. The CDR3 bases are TGCAGTGCCAAACTAGCGGGGGACACAGATACGCAGTATTTT.